The present T cell receptor (beta chain) was sequenced within a study of blood T cell repertoires in COVID-19 (dated by TCRdb to about 2020). As for the study more broadly: Samples from collaborators originated in the United States, Italy and Spain and spanned both the acute and convalescent phases of COVID-19. Samples were obtained from the ongoing ImmuneRACE study (first 160 participants) and from 950 to 1,500 subjects provided by 6 global collaborators. The material from the prospective study consisted of cDNA or gDNA derived from T cells, B-cell-depleted T cells, or PBMCs. Where available, HLA class I and class II types were taken from metadata supplied by the sample provider and were not determined by assay-based typing. Deeply sampled blood TCRbeta repertoires from subjects exposed to, actively infected with, or recovered from COVID-19 were included in the dataset. A de-identified subject ID, COVID-19 status, age in years and sex were almost always included in the sample metadata. The repertoires were released in a freely available public database intended as a resource for research on the immune response to SARS-CoV-2.

The immunoSEQ Assay, a bias-controlled multiplex PCR, was used to amplify TCRbeta CDR3 regions from genomic DNA. The source study handled its data this way. The number of nucleated cells in each sample was estimated by amplification of reference gene primers within the assay. To quantify the absolute abundance of each unique TCRbeta CDR3 rearrangement, sequence reads were collapsed and filtered. For each sample, productive Simpson clonality was calculated as the square root of Simpson's diversity index over productive rearrangements. Not all clones reach the TCRdb copy of this immuneACCESS table, which keeps in-frame sequences only. Checked studies attribute under half of the gap to unresolved V genes and leave the rest unexplained. The D gene and trimming were derived from the DNA, and the V and J assignments and clone size from that table. This sample holds 210,000 or so clones; roughly 87% were observed only once. The ten largest clones take up under 2.5% of the sample.

CDR1 LNHDA and CDR2 SQIVND were looked up in the germline V gene (reference sequence). CDR3 length: 17 amino acids, cysteine to phenylalanine. The entry retains the CDR3 DNA only, 51 bases that are in frame from base 1. Between the V and J ends, shortened by 0 bases and 2 bases respectively, the junction contains 14 bases. Summary of the overall study and its limitations: The quantity of clinical and demographic metadata differed by source and by participant and was supplied without curation.

This clone was found once. No antigen is known for it. No per-base quality is available; no much larger clone lies one base away. Collaborating institutions collected whole blood in K2EDTA tubes following their own protocols. For TCRbeta analysis, collaborators shipped samples in one of three forms: frozen whole blood, isolated PBMCs, or DNA extracted from either of those sample types. Source material: peripheral blood. The TCR sequence derives from a man in his forties or fifties with active or convalescent COVID-19. The chain was built from TRBV19 and TRBJ1-3; perhaps TRBD1 is the D gene, with 6 bases matching. The DNA sequence is given as TGTGCCAGTAGTATAGATCTCTCGCCAGGGGCTGGAAACACCATATATTTT. Translated, it gives CASSIDLSPGAGNTIYF.